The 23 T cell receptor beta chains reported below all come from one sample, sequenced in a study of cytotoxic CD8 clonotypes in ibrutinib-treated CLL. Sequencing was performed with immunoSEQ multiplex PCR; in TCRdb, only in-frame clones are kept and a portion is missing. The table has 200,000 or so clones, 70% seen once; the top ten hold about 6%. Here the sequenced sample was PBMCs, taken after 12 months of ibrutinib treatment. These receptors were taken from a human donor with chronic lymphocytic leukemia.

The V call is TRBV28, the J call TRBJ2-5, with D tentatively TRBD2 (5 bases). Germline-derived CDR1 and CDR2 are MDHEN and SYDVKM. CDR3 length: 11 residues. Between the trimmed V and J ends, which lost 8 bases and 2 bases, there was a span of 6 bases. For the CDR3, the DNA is TGTGCCAGCCGGGGACAAGAGACCCAGTACTTC. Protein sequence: CASRGQETQYF.

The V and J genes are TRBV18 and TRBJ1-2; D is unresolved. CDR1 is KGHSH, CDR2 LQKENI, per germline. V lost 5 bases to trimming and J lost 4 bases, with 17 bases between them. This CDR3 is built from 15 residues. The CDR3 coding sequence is TGTGCCAGCTCAGCTACCCCCGCGGGGTCCTATGGCTACACCTTC. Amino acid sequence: CASSATPAGSYGYTF.

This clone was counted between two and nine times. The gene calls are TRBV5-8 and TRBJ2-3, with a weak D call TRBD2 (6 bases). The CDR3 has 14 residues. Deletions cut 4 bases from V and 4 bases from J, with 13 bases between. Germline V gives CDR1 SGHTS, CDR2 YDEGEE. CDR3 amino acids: CASSPWRGADTQYF. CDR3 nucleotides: TGTGCCAGCAGCCCATGGAGGGGAGCAGATACGCAGTATTTT.

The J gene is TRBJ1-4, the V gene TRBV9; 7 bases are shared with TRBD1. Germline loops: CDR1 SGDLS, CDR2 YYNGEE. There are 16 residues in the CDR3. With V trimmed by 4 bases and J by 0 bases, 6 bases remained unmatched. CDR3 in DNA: TGTGCCAGCAGCCAACAGGGGACCGCAACTAATGAAAAACTGTTTTTT. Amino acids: CASSQQGTATNEKLFF.

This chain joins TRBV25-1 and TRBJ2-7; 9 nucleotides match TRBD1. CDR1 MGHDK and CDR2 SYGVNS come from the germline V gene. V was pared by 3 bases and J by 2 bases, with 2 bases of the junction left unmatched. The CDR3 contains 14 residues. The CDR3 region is CASSDDRGAYEQYF. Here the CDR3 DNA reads TGTGCCAGCAGTGATGACAGGGGGGCCTACGAGCAGTACTTC.

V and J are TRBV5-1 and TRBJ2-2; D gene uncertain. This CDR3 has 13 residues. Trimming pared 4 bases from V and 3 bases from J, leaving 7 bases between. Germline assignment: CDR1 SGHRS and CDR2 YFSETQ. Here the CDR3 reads CASSLWDTGELFF. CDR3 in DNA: TGCGCCAGCAGCCTCTGGGACACCGGGGAGCTGTTTTTT.

CDR3 sequence (DNA): TGCAGCGTTGTGGAACATAGCAATCAGCCCCAGCATTTT. Its protein is CSVVEHSNQPQHF. The chain recombines TRBV29-1 with TRBJ1-5; no reliable D call. The germline gives CDR1 SQVTM, CDR2 ANQGSEA. The CDR3 spans 13 residues. The V end lost 4 bases, the J end lost 0 bases, and 7 bases lay between the germline ends.

Here the CDR3 DNA reads TGTGCCATCAGTGAGGGGGACAGAGCTGGAAACACCATATATTTT. Amino acids: CAISEGDRAGNTIYF. The chain uses TRBV10-3 and TRBJ1-3; 7 bases fit TRBD1. J was trimmed by 2 bases and V by 2 bases; bases with no gene match: 3. This CDR3 comprises 15 residues. The germline V gene has CDR1 ENHRY and CDR2 SYGVKD.

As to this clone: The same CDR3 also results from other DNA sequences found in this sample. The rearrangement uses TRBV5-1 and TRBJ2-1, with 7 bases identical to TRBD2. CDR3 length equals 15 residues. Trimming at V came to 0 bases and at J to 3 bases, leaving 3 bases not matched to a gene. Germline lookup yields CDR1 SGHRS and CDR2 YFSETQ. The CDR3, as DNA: TGCGCCAGCAGCTTGGGACTAGCCAGCTACAATGAGCAGTTCTTC. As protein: CASSLGLASYNEQFF.

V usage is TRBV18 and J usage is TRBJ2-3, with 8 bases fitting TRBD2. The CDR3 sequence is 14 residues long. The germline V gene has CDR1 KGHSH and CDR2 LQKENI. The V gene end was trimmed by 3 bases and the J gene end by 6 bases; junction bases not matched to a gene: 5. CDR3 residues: CASSPAGLGDTQYF. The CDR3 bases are TGTGCCAGCTCACCGGCGGGACTAGGGGATACGCAGTATTTT.

CDR3 residues: CASRNTDRFQETQYF. DNA for the CDR3: TGTGCCAGCAGAAACACGGACAGGTTCCAAGAGACCCAGTACTTC. The chain combines TRBV28 with TRBJ2-5, with TRBD1 identical over 7 bases. CDR3 length: 15 amino acids. Losses at the gene ends were 6 bases for V and 1 base for J; bases not matched to a gene: 8. Germline CDR1 MDHEN, CDR2 SYDVKM.

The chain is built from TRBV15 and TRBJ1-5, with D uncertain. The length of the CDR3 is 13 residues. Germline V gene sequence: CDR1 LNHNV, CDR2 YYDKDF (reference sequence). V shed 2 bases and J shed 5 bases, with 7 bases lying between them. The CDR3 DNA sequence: TGTGCCACCAGCAGACAGTTGGATCAGCCCCAGCATTTT. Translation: CATSRQLDQPQHF.

This CDR3 is CASSLAVGRDQPQHF. DNA for the CDR3: TGTGCCAGCAGCTTAGCGGTGGGTCGGGACCAGCCCCAGCATTTT. The rearrangement joins TRBV7-9 to TRBJ1-5; D might be TRBD1 (5 bases). CDR3 length: 15 residues. Germline-derived CDR1 and CDR2 are SEHNR and FQNEAQ (reference sequence). Trimming removed 0 bases at V and 7 bases at J, with 13 bases between.

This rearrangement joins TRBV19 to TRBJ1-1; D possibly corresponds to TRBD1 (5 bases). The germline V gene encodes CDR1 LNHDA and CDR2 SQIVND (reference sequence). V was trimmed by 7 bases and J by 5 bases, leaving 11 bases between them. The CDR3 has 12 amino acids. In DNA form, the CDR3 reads TGTGCCAGTATCCAGGGTTGGACTGAAGCTTTCTTT. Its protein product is CASIQGWTEAFF.

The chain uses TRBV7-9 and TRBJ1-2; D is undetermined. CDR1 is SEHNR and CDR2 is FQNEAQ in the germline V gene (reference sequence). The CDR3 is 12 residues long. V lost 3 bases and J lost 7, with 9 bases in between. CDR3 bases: TGTGCCAGCAGCTTTGACGCGCGTGGCTACACCTTC. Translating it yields CASSFDARGYTF.

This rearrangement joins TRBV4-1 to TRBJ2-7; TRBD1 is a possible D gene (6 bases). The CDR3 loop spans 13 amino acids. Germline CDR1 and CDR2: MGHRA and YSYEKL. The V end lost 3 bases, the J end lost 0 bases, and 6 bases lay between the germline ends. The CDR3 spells CASSHRGSYEQYF. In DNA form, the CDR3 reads TGCGCCAGCAGCCACAGGGGCTCCTACGAGCAGTACTTC.

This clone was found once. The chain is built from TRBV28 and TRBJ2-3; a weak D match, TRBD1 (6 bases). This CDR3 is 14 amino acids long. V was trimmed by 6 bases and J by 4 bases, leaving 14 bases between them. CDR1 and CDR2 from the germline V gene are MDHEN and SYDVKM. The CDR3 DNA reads TGTGCCAGCAGCCCTCCCCAGGGGCCAGATACGCAGTATTTT. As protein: CASSPPQGPDTQYF.

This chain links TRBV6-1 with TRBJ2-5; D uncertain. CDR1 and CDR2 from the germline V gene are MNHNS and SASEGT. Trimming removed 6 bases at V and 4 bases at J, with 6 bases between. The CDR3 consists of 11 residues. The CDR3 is CASRILETQYF. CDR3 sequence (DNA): TGTGCCAGCAGGATTTTAGAGACCCAGTACTTC.

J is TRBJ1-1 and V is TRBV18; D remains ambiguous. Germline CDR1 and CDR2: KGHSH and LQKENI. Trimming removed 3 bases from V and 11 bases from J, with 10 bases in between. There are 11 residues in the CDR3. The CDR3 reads CASSPVTGAFF. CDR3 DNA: TGTGCCAGCTCACCGGTTACTGGGGCTTTCTTT.

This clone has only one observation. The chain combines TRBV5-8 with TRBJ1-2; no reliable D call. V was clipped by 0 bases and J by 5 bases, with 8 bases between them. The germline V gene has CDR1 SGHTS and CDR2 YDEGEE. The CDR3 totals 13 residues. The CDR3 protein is CASSLDAGYGYTF. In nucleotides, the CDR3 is TGTGCCAGCAGCTTGGATGCAGGATATGGCTACACCTTC.

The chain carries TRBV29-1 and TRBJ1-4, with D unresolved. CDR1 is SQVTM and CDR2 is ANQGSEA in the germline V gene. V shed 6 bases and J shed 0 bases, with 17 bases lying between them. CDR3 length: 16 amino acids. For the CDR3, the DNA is TGCAGCGTCCGGACTACAGTAAATCCAACTAATGAAAAACTGTTTTTT. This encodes CSVRTTVNPTNEKLFF.

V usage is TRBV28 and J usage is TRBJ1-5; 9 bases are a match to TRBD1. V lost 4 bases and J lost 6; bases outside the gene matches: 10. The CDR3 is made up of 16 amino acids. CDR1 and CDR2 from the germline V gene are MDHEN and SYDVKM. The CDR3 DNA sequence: TGTGCCAGCAGTTCGGCCACAACAGGGGGCAGTCAGCCCCAGCATTTT. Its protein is CASSSATTGGSQPQHF.

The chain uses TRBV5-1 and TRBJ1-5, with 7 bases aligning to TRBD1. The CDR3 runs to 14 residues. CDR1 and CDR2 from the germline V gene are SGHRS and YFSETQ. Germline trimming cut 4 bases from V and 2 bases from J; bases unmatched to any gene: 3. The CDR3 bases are TGCGCCAGCAGCCAGGGGACAGGCAATCAGCCCCAGCATTTT. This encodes CASSQGTGNQPQHF.